Sequencing of this T cell receptor (beta chain) was carried out in a study of shared clonotypes between healthy human individuals. As for the study in general: Each donor's CD4 naive and CD4 memory cells filled three plates apiece, CD8 naive two, and CD8 memory one.

Donors comprised only Caucasian adults living in Nashville, Tennessee. Deep was the level used in running the assay. Authors' analysis steps: Quality scores were absent from the junction-only immunoSEQ sequences, so filtering differed. TCRdb's copy holds only in-frame clones and misses some; the assay was immunoSEQ multiplex PCR. Clone size and the V and J calls come from that table; the DNA yielded D and trimming. The data show more than 2,000,000 clones, roughly 92% seen once. In its sample, this clone was seen once. The specimen sequenced was naive CD4+ T cells sorted from blood. Subset described: CD45RA+ positively selected. This sequence was found in a man younger than 35 in good health.

CDR3 sequence reads: CASSSDRGQWHEQFF. As DNA, the CDR3 is TGTGCCAGCAGCTCCGACAGGGGGCAGTGGCATGAGCAGTTCTTC. The chain joins TRBV7-8 to TRBJ2-1; 10 bases match TRBD1. V was pared by 4 bases and J by 8 bases, with 8 bases of the junction left unmatched. The CDR3 runs to 15 residues. Germline assignment: CDR1 SGHVS and CDR2 FQNEAQ.